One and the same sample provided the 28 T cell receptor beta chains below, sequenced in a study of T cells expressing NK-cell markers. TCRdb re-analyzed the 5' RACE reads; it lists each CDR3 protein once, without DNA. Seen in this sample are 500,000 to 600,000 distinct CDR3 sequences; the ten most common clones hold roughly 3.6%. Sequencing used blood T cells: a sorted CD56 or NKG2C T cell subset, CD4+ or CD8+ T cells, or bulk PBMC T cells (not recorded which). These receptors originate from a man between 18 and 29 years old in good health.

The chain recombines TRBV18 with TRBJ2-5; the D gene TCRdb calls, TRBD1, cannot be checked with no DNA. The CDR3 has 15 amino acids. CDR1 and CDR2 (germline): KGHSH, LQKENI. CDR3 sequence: CASSPSKTGQETQYF.

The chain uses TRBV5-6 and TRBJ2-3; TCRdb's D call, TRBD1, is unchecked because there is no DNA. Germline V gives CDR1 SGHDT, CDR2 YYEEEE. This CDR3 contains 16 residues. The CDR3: CASSSDGLGSWDTQYF. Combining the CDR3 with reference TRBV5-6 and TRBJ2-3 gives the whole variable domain DAGVTQSPTHLIKTRGQQVTLRCSPKSGHDTVSWYQQALGQGPQFIFQYYEEEERQRGNFPDRFSGHQFPNYSSELNVNALLLGDSALYLCASSSDGLGSWDTQYFGPGTRLTVL.

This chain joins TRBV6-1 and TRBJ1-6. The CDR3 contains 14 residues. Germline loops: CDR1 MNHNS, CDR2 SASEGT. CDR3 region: CASKTDVSGSPLHF.

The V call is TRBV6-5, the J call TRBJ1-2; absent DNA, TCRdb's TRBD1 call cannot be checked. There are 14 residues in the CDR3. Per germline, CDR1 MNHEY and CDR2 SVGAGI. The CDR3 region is CASSYIPMSYGYTF.

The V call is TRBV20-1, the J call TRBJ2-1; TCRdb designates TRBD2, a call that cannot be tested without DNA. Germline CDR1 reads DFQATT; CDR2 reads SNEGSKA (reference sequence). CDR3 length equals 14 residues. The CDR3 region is CSASRLAGVYEQFF.

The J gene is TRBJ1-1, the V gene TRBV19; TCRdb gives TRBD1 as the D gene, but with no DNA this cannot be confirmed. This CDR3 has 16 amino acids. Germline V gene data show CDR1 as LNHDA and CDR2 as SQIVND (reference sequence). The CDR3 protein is CASSRTGVRMITEAFF. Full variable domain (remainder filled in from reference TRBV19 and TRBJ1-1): DGGITQSPKYLFRKEGQNVTLSCEQNLNHDAMYWYRQDPGQGLRLIYYSQIVNDFQKGDIAEGYSVSREKKESFPLTVTSAQKNPTAFYLCASSRTGVRMITEAFFGQGTRLTVV.

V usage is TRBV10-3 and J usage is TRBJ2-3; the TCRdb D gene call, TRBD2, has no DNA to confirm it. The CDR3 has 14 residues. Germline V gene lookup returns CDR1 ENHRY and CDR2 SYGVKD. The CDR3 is CAIRPGLAGGTQYF.

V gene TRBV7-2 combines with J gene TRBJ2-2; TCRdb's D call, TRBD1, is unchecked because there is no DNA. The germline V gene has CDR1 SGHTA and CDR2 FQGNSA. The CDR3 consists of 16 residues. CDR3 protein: CASSLDPAQNTGELFF. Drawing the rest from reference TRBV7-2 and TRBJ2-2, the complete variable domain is GAGVSQSPSNKVTEKGKDVELRCDPISGHTALYWYRQSLGQGLEFLIYFQGNSAPDKSGLPSDRFSAERTGGSVSTLTIQRTQQEDSAVYLCASSLDPAQNTGELFFGEGSRLTVL.

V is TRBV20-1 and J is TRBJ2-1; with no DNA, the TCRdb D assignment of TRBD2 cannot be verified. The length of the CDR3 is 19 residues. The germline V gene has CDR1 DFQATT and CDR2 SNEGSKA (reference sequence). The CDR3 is CSARDSGLAGGPGENEQFF.

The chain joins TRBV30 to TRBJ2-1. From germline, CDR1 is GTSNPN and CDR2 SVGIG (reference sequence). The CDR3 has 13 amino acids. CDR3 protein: CAWSVIASNEQFF.

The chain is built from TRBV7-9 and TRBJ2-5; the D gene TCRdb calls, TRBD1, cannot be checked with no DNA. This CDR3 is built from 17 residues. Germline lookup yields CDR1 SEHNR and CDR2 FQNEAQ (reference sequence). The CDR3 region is CASSFMRQGSNQETQYF. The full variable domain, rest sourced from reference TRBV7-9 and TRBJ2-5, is DTGVSQNPRHKITKRGQNVTFRCDPISEHNRLYWYRQTLGQGPEFLTYFQNEAQLEKSRLLSDRFSAERPKGSFSTLEIQRTEQGDSAMYLCASSFMRQGSNQETQYFGPGTRLLVL.

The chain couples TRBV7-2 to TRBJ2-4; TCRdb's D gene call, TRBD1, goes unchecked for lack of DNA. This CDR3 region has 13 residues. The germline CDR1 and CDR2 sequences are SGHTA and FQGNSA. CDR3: CASSRDRINIQYF.

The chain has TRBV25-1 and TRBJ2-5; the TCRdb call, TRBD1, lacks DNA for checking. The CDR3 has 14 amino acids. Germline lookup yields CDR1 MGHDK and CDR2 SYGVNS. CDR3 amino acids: CASSPPGQQETQYF. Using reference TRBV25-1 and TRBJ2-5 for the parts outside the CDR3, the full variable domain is EADIYQTPRYLVIGTGKKITLECSQTMGHDKMYWYQQDPGMELHLIHYSYGVNSTEKGDLSSESTVSRIRTEHFPLTLESARPSHTSQYLCASSPPGQQETQYFGPGTRLLVL.

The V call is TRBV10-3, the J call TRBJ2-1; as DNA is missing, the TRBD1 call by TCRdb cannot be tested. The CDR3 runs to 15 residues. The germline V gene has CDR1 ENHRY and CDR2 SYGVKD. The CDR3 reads CAALAGTPPYNEQFF.

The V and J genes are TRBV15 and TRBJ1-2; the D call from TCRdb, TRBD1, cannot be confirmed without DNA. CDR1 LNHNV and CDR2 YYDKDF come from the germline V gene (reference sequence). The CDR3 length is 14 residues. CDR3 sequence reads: CATSRQGSDYGYTF.

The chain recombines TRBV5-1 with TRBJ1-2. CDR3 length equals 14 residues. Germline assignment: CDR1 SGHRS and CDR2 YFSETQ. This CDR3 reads CASSSDDPDYGYTF.

The CDR3 spells CSVETGQVEGELFF. The chain has TRBV29-1 and TRBJ2-2; the TRBD1 assignment by TCRdb is unverifiable without DNA. Germline V lookup: CDR1 SQVTM, CDR2 ANQGSEA. The CDR3 contains 14 residues.

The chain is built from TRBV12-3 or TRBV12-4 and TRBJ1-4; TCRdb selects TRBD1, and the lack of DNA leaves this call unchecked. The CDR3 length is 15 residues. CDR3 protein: CASSPGTRAGEKLFF.

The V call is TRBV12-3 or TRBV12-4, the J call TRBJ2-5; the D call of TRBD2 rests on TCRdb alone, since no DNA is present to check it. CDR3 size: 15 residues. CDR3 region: CASSLAGGPSKTQYF.

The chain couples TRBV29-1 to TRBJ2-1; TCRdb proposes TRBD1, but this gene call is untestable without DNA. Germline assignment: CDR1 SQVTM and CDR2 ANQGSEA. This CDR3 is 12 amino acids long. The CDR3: CSVGDSYNEQFF.

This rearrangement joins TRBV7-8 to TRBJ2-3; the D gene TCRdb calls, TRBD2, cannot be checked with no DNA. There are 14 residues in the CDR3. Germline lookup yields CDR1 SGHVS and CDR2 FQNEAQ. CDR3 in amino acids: CASKSPSSTDTQYF. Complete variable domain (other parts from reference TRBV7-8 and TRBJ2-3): GAGVSQSPRYKVAKRGQDVALRCDPISGHVSLFWYQQALGQGPEFLTYFQNEAQLDKSGLPSDRFFAERPEGSVSTLKIQRTQQEDSAVYLCASKSPSSTDTQYFGPGTRLTVL.

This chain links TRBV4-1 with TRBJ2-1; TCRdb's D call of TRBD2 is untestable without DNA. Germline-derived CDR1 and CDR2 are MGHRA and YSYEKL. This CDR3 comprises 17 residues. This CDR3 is CASSQEPADRSYNEQFF.

CDR3 region: CSVSRSLPTSNSYEQYF. The V gene is TRBV29-1, the J gene TRBJ2-7; TCRdb names TRBD2, which stays unverified in the absence of DNA. Per germline, CDR1 SQVTM and CDR2 ANQGSEA. This CDR3 contains 17 residues.

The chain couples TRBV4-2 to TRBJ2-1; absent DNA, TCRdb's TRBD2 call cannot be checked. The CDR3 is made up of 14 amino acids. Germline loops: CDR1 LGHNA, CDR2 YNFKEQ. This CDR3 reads CASSRLAGEGEQFF.

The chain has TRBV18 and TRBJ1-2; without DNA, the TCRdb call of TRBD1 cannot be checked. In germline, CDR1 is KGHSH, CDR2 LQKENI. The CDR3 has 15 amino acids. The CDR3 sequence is CASSLRPGQGYGYTF. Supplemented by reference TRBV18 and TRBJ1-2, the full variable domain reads NAGVMQNPRHLVRRRGQEARLRCSPMKGHSHVYWYRQLPEEGLKFMVYLQKENIIDESGMPKERFSAEFPKEGPSILRIQQVVRGDSAAYFCASSLRPGQGYGYTFGSGTRLTVV.

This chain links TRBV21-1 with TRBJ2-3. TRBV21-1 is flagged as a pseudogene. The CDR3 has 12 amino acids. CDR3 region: CASNRRADTQYF.

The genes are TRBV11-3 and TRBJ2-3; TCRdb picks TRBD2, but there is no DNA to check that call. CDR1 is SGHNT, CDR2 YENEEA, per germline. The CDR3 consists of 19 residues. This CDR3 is CASSLLGGNSVMSTDTQYF.

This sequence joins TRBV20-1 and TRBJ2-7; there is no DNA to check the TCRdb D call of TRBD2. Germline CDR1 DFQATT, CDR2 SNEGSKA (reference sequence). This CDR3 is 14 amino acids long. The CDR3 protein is CSAGDGGRAYEQYF.